One sample yielded the 14 T cell receptor beta chains listed below, sequenced in a study of shared clonotypes between healthy human individuals. Data came from immunoSEQ multiplex PCR; TCRdb stores just in-frame clones and leaves some out. This table holds around 940,000 clones, around 80% found once. Sequencing was carried out using memory CD4+ T cells sorted from blood. Specified subset: CD45RA-negative fraction. The source is a man aged 18 to 29 in good health.

This rearrangement joins TRBV19 to TRBJ1-4, with 9 bases that match TRBD1. V dropped 6 bases and J dropped 9; count of bases not matched to a gene: 8. CDR1 and CDR2 (germline): LNHDA, SQIVND (reference sequence). CDR3 length equals 14 residues. CDR3 DNA sequence: TGTGCCAGTAGCGGGACAGGGACAGAGAAAAAACTGTTTTTT. It translates to CASSGTGTEKKLFF.

This chain joins TRBV6-5 and TRBJ2-5, with no clear D. The germline V gene has CDR1 MNHEY and CDR2 SVGAGI. This CDR3 is 13 amino acids long. Between the trimmed V and J ends, which lost 4 bases and 5 bases, there was a span of 11 bases. CDR3 in DNA: TGTGCCAGCAGTTCTACAAAGAGGGAGACCCAGTACTTC. Translating it yields CASSSTKRETQYF.

This chain connects TRBV28 to TRBJ2-3, with no clear D. This CDR3 has 13 amino acids. The germline V and J ends were trimmed by 6 bases and 6 bases, with 13 bases remaining between them. Germline lookup yields CDR1 MDHEN and CDR2 SYDVKM. This CDR3 is CASSSNRGDTQYF. As DNA, the CDR3 is TGTGCCAGCAGCTCCAACAGAGGCGATACGCAGTATTTT. Combining the CDR3 with reference TRBV28 and TRBJ2-3 gives the whole variable domain DVKVTQSSRYLVKRTGEKVFLECVQDMDHENMFWYRQDPGLGLRLIYFSYDVKMKEKGDIPEGYSVSREKKERFSLILESASTNQTSMYLCASSSNRGDTQYFGPGTRLTVL.

This sequence joins TRBV4-1 and TRBJ2-3, with D possibly TRBD2 on 6 matching bases. The germline V gene has CDR1 MGHRA and CDR2 YSYEKL. This CDR3 has 16 residues. V lost 1 base, J lost 4 bases, and 15 bases lay in between. The CDR3 region has the DNA TGCGCCAGCAGCCAAGGCCGGGACCGGAGGGCAGATACGCAGTATTTT. It is translated as CASSQGRDRRADTQYF.

The V call is TRBV5-1, the J call TRBJ2-2; D remains ambiguous. Germline CDR1 is SGHRS and CDR2 is YFSETQ. V was trimmed by 5 bases and J by 4 bases, leaving 12 bases between them. The CDR3 length is 14 residues. The CDR3 DNA reads as TGCGCCAGCAGGGAGCGTCTGTCCACCGGGGAGCTGTTTTTT. Translation gives CASRERLSTGELFF.

V gene TRBV6-1 combines with J gene TRBJ2-1, with 8 bases that match TRBD2. Germline assignment: CDR1 MNHNS and CDR2 SASEGT. The CDR3 runs 15 residues. Germline trimming cut 6 bases from V and 7 bases from J; bases unmatched to any gene: 11. The CDR3 loop reads CASSPGLERSNEQFF. The DNA of the CDR3 is TGTGCCAGCAGCCCGGGACTAGAGAGGAGTAATGAGCAGTTCTTC.

V gene TRBV27 combines with J gene TRBJ1-5; the D is unclear. The CDR3 runs 14 residues. The ends were cut back, 6 bases at V and 3 bases at J, with 12 bases in the middle. Germline assignment: CDR1 MNHEY and CDR2 SMNVEV (reference sequence). The CDR3 spells CASSSGPANQPQHF. In DNA form, the CDR3 reads TGTGCCAGCAGCTCCGGACCAGCCAATCAGCCCCAGCATTTT.

The chain is built from TRBV2 and TRBJ1-1; 8 positions agree with TRBD1. The CDR3 sequence is 14 residues long. Germline V gene lookup returns CDR1 SNHLY and CDR2 FYNNEI. Germline trimming cut 5 bases from V and 4 bases from J; bases unmatched to any gene: 6. Written as DNA, the CDR3 is TGTGCCAGCAGTTCCCAGGGGGCGAGCACTGAAGCTTTCTTT. It translates to CASSSQGASTEAFF.

V gene TRBV1 combines with J gene TRBJ2-3; TRBD2 was called by the table and not checked on the DNA. TRBV1 is marked as a pseudogene. This CDR3 has 18 residues. DNA of the CDR3: TGCACCAGCAGCCCCGGGACTAGCGGGAGGGCTGGCACAGATACGCAGTATTTT. This codes for CTSSPGTSGRAGTDTQYF.

The chain couples TRBV27 to TRBJ2-2; D is ambiguous. CDR3 length: 13 amino acids. Germline-derived CDR1 and CDR2 are MNHEY and SMNVEV (reference sequence). Trimming stripped 5 bases from V and 6 bases from J, with 10 bases between. In nucleotides, the CDR3 is TGTGCCAGCAGTCCTGGCCCCTCCGGGGAGCTGTTTTTT. Residues: CASSPGPSGELFF.

This clone was seen more than once but under ten times. V usage is TRBV5-4 and J usage is TRBJ1-2; no definite D call. The CDR3 is 15 amino acids. V lost 4 bases to trimming and J lost 5 bases, with 18 bases between them. Looked up from germline, CDR1 is SGHNT and CDR2 is YYREEE (reference sequence). The DNA of the CDR3 is TGTGCCAGCAGCCGCCCCGGGGTCACCCTTTATGGCTACACCTTC. Translating gives CASSRPGVTLYGYTF.

The chain employs TRBV5-1 and TRBJ2-3; 7 nucleotides agree with TRBD2. Germline V lookup: CDR1 SGHRS, CDR2 YFSETQ. The CDR3 contains 15 residues. V lost 3 bases to trimming and J lost 4 bases; unmatched junction nucleotides: 8. The DNA for the CDR3 is TGCGCCAGCAGCTCGACTAGCCGGTTTGCAGATACGCAGTATTTT. Translating it yields CASSSTSRFADTQYF.

CDR3: CASSSAGTGGWEQYF. CDR3 nucleotides: TGTGCCAGCAGTTCGGCCGGGACAGGGGGTTGGGAGCAGTACTTC. This chain links TRBV28 with TRBJ2-7, with 11 bases identical to TRBD1. In germline, CDR1 is MDHEN, CDR2 SYDVKM. The CDR3 covers 15 residues. V lost 4 bases and J lost 7; bases outside the gene matches: 9.

The chain links TRBV19 to TRBJ2-1; possibly TRBD1 for D (5 bases). In germline, CDR1 is LNHDA, CDR2 SQIVND (reference sequence). Trimming removed 8 bases from V and 6 bases from J, with 11 bases in between. The CDR3 runs 12 residues. This CDR3 reads CASGAMSNEQFF. CDR3 DNA sequence: TGTGCCAGTGGGGCAATGTCCAATGAGCAGTTCTTC.